A selection of T cell receptor beta chains follows, all from one sample in a study of T cells expressing NK-cell markers. TCRdb reworked the 5' RACE reads into one entry per CDR3 protein, no DNA. This sample's table has about 380,000 distinct CDR3 sequences. Specimen: blood T cells: a sorted CD56 or NKG2C T cell subset, CD4+ or CD8+ T cells, or bulk PBMC T cells (not recorded which). Receptor source: a man aged 18-75 years in good health. CDR3s include the opening cysteine and the closing phenylalanine or tryptophan.

V: TRBV14; J: TRBJ2-5; CDR3: CASSQVRWTEETQYF
V: TRBV7-2; J: TRBJ2-5; CDR3: CASSLVRGGRETQYF
V: TRBV7-2; J: TRBJ1-4; CDR3: CASSSDNRGEKLFF
V: TRBV4-1; J: TRBJ2-7; CDR3: CASSPTGFPGAYEQYF
V: TRBV2; J: TRBJ2-1; CDR3: CASTSYNEQFF
V: TRBV12-5; J: TRBJ2-3; CDR3: CASGLGVALKDTQYF
V: TRBV5-1; J: TRBJ2-3; CDR3: CASSLVRKVRDTQYF
V: TRBV25-1; J: TRBJ1-2; CDR3: CAVRGPELKGYTF
V: TRBV5-1; J: TRBJ1-3; CDR3: CASSPVVGEPGNTIYF
V: TRBV7-2; J: TRBJ2-1; CDR3: CASSLMSGGATYNEQFF
V: TRBV24-1; J: TRBJ1-2; CDR3: CATSDLSQGEYYGYTF
V: TRBV5-8; J: TRBJ1-2; CDR3: CASSLDERPYGYTF
V: TRBV20-1; J: TRBJ2-3; CDR3: CSAEFYFRGVTTADTQYF
V: TRBV7-2; J: TRBJ1-2; CDR3: CASSLAPGQGSSYTF
V: TRBV20-1; J: TRBJ1-1; CDR3: CSASSTGGGNTEAFF
V: TRBV11-2; J: TRBJ2-5; CDR3: CASSYLTGQETQYF
V: TRBV24-1; J: TRBJ2-5; CDR3: CATRAGRTSQETQYF
V: TRBV11-2; J: TRBJ1-6; CDR3: CASSARPGEGSPLHF
V: TRBV2; J: TRBJ2-5; CDR3: CASTELLLGMETQYF
V: TRBV2; J: TRBJ2-5; CDR3: CATRAFPQETQYF
V: TRBV6-2/TRBV6-3; J: TRBJ2-7; CDR3: CATKQDSGEQYF